The present entry profiles one T cell receptor beta chain with its context. TCRdb re-analysed the 5' RACE reads in MiXCR, keeping a single row per CDR3 protein. The data contain approximately 9,000 distinct CDR3 sequences, less than 40% of them seen just once; the ten biggest clones take up about 5.3%. The sorted Tregs were CD4+CD25+CD127-/low cells. The V gene lost 0 bases and the J gene lost 4 bases, with 7 bases spanning the gap. This CDR3 is 15 amino acids long. Germline V gives CDR1 LGHNA, CDR2 YNFKEQ. This receptor was obtained from a female donor with breast cancer. The sample was Tregs sorted from blood. The rearrangement links TRBV4-2 to TRBJ2-6; possibly TRBD1 for D (6 bases). Written as DNA, the CDR3 is TGTGCCAGCAGCCAAGAAGGGGGAGGGGCCAACGTCCTGACTTTC. Translating gives CASSQEGGGANVLTF.